Presented here are 11 T cell receptor beta chains from one specimen sequenced in a study of CD8 T cells in Susac syndrome. A quantity of about 0.45 to 1 ug RNA underwent reverse transcription using random hexamers. TCRdb re-derived calls from the immunoSEQ multiplex PCR reads in MiXCR, one entry per CDR3 protein. The table records roughly 50,000 distinct CDR3 sequences, about 91% of them present only once. The sequencing input was CD8+ T cells from PBMCs. Receptors originate from a human donor in good health.

J is TRBJ1-1 and V is TRBV25-1; D unclear. This CDR3 has 12 amino acids. Looked up from germline, CDR1 is MGHDK and CDR2 is SYGVNS. V gave up 8 bases and J gave up 7 bases, with 14 bases separating them. The CDR3 here is CASAIAGVEAFF. CDR3 bases: TGTGCCAGCGCTATAGCCGGGGTTGAAGCTTTCTTT.

In this sample, this clonotype turned up a few times. The V call is TRBV19, the J call TRBJ2-2; 7 nucleotides match TRBD1. V dropped 1 base and J dropped 10; count of bases not matched to a gene: 6. Germline V gene data show CDR1 as LNHDA and CDR2 as SQIVND (reference sequence). The CDR3 extends over 14 amino acids. Written as DNA, the CDR3 is TGTGCCAGTAGTATAGTACAGGGGTATGTGGAGCTGTTTTTT. Its translation: CASSIVQGYVELFF.

The gene calls are TRBV29-1 and TRBJ1-2; D possibly corresponds to TRBD1 (5 bases). This CDR3 contains 14 residues. V shed 1 base and J shed 3 bases, with 12 bases lying between them. Germline CDR1 SQVTM, CDR2 ANQGSEA. The CDR3: CSVEGLGDHYGYTF. CDR3 DNA sequence: TGCAGCGTTGAAGGCTTGGGGGACCACTATGGCTACACCTTC.

The chain has TRBV6-5 and TRBJ2-7, with D possibly matching TRBD2 (6 bases). The V end was cut by 6 bases, the J end by 3 bases, with 12 bases between. The CDR3 runs 13 residues. Looked up from germline, CDR1 is MNHEY and CDR2 is SVGAGI. CDR3 DNA: TGTGCCAGCAGCCTTACTAGCAGCTACGAGCAGTACTTC. Its protein is CASSLTSSYEQYF.

The chain couples TRBV11-3 to TRBJ2-7; D is uncertain. CDR3 length: 14 amino acids. Trimming took off 5 bases at V and 6 bases at J, with 17 bases between the two ends. Germline CDR1 and CDR2: SGHNT and YENEEA. The DNA of the CDR3 is TGTGCCAGCAGCCCCCAAAAGACCGGTGGCGAGCAGTACTTC. Amino acids: CASSPQKTGGEQYF.

The chain is built from TRBV7-6 and TRBJ2-4; D may be TRBD2 (5 bases). CDR3 length equals 13 residues. V lost 5 bases, J lost 8 bases, and 13 bases lay in between. Germline CDR1 and CDR2: SGHVS and FNYEAQ. CDR3 in amino acids: CASSPGEGDIQYF. The CDR3 DNA reads as TGTGCCAGCAGCCCCGGCGAGGGAGACATTCAGTACTTC.

This chain uses TRBV7-2 with TRBJ2-1; 9 positions match TRBD2. Germline values: CDR1 SGHTA, CDR2 FQGNSA. J was trimmed by 5 bases and V by 0 bases; bases with no gene match: 5. The CDR3 has 16 amino acids. DNA for the CDR3: TGTGCCAGCAGCTTAGCTCGTATAGCGGGAGACAATGAGCAGTTCTTC. Translated: CASSLARIAGDNEQFF.

The chain employs TRBV4-2 and TRBJ2-1; 8 bases match TRBD1. V shed 3 bases, J shed 0 bases, and the junction held 1 base outside the gene matches. This CDR3 contains 15 residues. Looked up from germline, CDR1 is LGHNA and CDR2 is YNFKEQ. CDR3 in amino acids: CASSHGQGSYNEQFF. Written as DNA, the CDR3 is TGTGCCAGCAGCCACGGACAGGGCTCCTACAATGAGCAGTTCTTC.

The chain has TRBV7-6 and TRBJ2-1; no reliable D call. Between the trimmed V and J ends, which lost 10 bases and 0 bases, there was a span of 13 bases. Germline CDR1 and CDR2: SGHVS and FNYEAQ. This CDR3 comprises 14 residues. This CDR3 is CATQELISYNEQFF. The CDR3 DNA reads as TGTGCCACTCAGGAGCTGATCTCCTACAATGAGCAGTTCTTC.

The chain has TRBV7-2 and TRBJ2-1; TRBD2 aligns across 7 bases. Unmatched junction bases numbered 13, after V lost 5 bases and J lost 15 bases. Germline V CDR1 and CDR2: SGHTA, FQGNSA. CDR3 length: 13 amino acids. The CDR3 bases are TGTGCCAGCAGCAATCATCTAGCGGACCAGGGGTTCTTC. As protein: CASSNHLADQGFF.

V gene TRBV19 combines with J gene TRBJ2-2, with 9 bases lining up with TRBD1. The germline CDR1 and CDR2 sequences are LNHDA and SQIVND (reference sequence). The CDR3 runs to 14 residues. V lost 8 bases and J lost 5; bases outside the gene matches: 6. For the CDR3, the DNA is TGTGCCAGTGCCTCGGACAGGGGAACCGGGGAGCTGTTTTTT. It translates to CASASDRGTGELFF.